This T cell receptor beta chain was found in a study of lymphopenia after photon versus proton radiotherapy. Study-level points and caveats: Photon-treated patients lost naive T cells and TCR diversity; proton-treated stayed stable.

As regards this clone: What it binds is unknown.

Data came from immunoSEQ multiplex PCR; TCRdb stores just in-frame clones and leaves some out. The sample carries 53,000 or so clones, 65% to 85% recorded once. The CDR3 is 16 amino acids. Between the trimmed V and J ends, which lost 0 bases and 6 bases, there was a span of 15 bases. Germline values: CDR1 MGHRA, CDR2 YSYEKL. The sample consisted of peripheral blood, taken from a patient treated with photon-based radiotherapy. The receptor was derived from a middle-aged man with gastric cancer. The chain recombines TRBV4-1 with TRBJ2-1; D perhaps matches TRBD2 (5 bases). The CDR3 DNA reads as TGCGCCAGCAGCCAAGATCCGGGGTTTAGGTCCAATGAGCAGTTCTTC. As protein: CASSQDPGFRSNEQFF.